This T cell receptor beta chain was captured by sequencing in a study of cytotoxic CD8 clonotypes in ibrutinib-treated CLL. Assay used: immunoSEQ multiplex PCR; TCRdb lists only in-frame clones, some missing. The table includes over 65,000 clones, more than 60% detected once. Germline-derived CDR1 and CDR2 are SQVTM and ANQGSEA. The length of the CDR3 is 15 residues. V was trimmed by 7 bases and J by 3 bases, leaving 22 bases between them. The TCR comes from a human donor with chronic lymphocytic leukemia. V and J are TRBV29-1 and TRBJ2-7, with D maybe TRBD2 (6 bases). The sample here was PBMCs, taken after 12 months of ibrutinib treatment. CDR3 amino acids: CSAGASPLGGYEQYF. Written as DNA, the CDR3 is TGCAGCGCCGGGGCGTCACCCCTGGGGGGCTACGAGCAGTACTTC.